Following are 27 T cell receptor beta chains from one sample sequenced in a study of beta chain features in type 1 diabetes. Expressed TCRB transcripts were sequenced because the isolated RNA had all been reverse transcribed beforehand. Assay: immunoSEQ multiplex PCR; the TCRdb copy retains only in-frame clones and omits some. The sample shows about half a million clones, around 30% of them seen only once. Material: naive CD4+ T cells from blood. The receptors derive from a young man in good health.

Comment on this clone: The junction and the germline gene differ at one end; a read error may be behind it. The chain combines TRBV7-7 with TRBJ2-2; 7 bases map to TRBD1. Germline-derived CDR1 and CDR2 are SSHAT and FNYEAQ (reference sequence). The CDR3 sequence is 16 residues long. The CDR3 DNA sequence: TGTGCTAGCAGCTTAGCTAGGACAGGGAACACCGGGGAGCTGTTTTTT. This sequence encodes CASSLARTGNTGELFF.

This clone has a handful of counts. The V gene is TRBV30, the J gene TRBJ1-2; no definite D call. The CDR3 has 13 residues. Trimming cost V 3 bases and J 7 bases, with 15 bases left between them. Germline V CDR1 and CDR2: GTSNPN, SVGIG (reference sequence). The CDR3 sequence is CAWRFQVVPGYTF. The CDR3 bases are TGTGCCTGGAGGTTTCAAGTGGTTCCTGGCTACACCTTC.

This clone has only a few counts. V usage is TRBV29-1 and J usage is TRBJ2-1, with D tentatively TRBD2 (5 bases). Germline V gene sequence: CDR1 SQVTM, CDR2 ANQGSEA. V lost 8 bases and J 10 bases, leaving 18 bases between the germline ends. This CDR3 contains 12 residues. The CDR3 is CSTGLAQAEQFF. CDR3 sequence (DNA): TGCAGCACGGGGTTGGCCCAAGCGGAGCAGTTCTTC.

CDR3 in amino acids: CASSFRRTNTGELFF. CDR3 DNA: TGTGCCAGCAGCTTCCGACGGACGAACACCGGGGAGCTGTTTTTT. The chain employs TRBV7-2 and TRBJ2-2; the D is unclear. Trimming removed 3 bases from V and 0 bases from J, with 8 bases in between. Germline assignment: CDR1 SGHTA and CDR2 FQGNSA. This CDR3 spans 15 amino acids.

The CDR3 loop reads CASSLNALDRDDGYTF. In nucleotides, the CDR3 is TGTGCCAGCTCACTTAACGCTTTGGACAGGGATGATGGCTACACCTTC. This sequence joins TRBV18 and TRBJ1-2, with 8 bases fitting TRBD1. Losses at the gene ends were 4 bases for V and 6 bases for J; bases not matched to a gene: 13. Germline CDR1 reads KGHSH; CDR2 reads LQKENI. The length of the CDR3 is 16 residues.

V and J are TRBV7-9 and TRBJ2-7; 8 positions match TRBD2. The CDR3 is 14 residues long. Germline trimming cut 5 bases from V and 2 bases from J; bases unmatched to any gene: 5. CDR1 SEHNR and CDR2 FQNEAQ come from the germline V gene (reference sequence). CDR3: CASSATSGPYEQYF. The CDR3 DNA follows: TGTGCCAGCAGCGCAACTAGCGGCCCCTACGAGCAGTACTTC. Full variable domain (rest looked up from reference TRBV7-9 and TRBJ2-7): DTGVSQNPRHKITKRGQNVTFRCDPISEHNRLYWYRQTLGQGPEFLTYFQNEAQLEKSRLLSDRFSAERPKGSFSTLEIQRTEQGDSAMYLCASSATSGPYEQYFGPGTRLTVT.

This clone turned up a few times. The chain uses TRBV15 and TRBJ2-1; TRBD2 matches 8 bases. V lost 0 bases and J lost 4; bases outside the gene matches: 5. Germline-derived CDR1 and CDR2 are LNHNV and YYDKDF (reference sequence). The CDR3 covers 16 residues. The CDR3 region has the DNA TGTGCCACCAGCAGAGATCCGAGCGGGAGATACAATGAGCAGTTCTTC. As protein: CATSRDPSGRYNEQFF.

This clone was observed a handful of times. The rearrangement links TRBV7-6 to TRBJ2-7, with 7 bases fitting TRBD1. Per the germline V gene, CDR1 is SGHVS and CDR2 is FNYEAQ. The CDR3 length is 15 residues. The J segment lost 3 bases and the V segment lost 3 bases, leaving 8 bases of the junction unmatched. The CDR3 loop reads CASSFQPGQYYEQYF. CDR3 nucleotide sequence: TGTGCCAGCAGCTTCCAACCGGGACAGTACTACGAGCAGTACTTC.

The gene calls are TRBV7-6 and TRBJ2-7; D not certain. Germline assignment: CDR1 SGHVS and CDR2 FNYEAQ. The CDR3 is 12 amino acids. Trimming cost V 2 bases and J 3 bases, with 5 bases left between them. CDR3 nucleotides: TGTGCCAGCAGCTTACGAGGCTACGAGCAGTACTTC. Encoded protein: CASSLRGYEQYF.

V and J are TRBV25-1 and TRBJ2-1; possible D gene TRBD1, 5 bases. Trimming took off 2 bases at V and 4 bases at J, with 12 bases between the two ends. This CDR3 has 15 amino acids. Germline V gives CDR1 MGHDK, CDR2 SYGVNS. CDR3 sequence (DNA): TGTGCCAGCAGTGAACTGACAGACGTATACAATGAGCAGTTCTTC. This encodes CASSELTDVYNEQFF.

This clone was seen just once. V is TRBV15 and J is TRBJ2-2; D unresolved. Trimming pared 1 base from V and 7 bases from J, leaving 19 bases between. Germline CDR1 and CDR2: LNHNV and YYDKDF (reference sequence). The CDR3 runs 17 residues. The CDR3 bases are TGTGCCACCAGCAGAGTCCCGCCCGGTCTCTCCCACGGGGAGCTGTTTTTT. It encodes CATSRVPPGLSHGELFF. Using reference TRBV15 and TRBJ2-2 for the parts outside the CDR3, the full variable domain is DAMVIQNPRYQVTQFGKPVTLSCSQTLNHNVMYWYQQKSSQAPKLLFHYYDKDFNNEADTPDNFQSRRPNTSFCFLDIRSPGLGDTAMYLCATSRVPPGLSHGELFFGEGSRLTVL.

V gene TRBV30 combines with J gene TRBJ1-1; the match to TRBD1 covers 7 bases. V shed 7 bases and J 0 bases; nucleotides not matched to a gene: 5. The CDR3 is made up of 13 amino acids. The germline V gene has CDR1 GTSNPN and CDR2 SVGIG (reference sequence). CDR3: CASGTDMNTEAFF. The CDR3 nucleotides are TGTGCCTCAGGGACAGACATGAACACTGAAGCTTTCTTT.

CDR3 sequence (DNA): TGTGCCAGCAGCGGAGGGGGAGGGAGAACCTACGAGCAGTACTTC. Translating gives CASSGGGGRTYEQYF. This sequence joins TRBV21-1 and TRBJ2-7; the table's TRBD2 call for D was not verified on the DNA. TRBV21-1 is described as a pseudogene. CDR3 size: 15 residues.

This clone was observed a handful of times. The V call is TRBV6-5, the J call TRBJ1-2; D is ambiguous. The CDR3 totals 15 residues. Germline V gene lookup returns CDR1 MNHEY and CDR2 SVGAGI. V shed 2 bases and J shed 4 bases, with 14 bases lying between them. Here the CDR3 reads CASSYRGWLGYGYTF. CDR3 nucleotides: TGTGCCAGCAGTTACAGAGGCTGGTTGGGCTATGGCTACACCTTC.

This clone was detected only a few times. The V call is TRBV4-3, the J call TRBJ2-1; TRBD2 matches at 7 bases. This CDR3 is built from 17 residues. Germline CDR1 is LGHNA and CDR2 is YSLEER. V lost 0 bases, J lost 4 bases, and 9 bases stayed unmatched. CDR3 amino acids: CASSQDWKLAPYNEQFF. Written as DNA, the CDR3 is TGCGCCAGCAGCCAAGATTGGAAACTAGCGCCTTACAATGAGCAGTTCTTC.

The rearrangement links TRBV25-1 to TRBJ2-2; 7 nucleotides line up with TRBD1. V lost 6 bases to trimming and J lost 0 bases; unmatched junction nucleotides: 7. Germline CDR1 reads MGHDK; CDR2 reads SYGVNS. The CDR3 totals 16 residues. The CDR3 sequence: CASRVTGAANTGELFF. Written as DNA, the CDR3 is TGTGCCAGCAGAGTAACAGGGGCAGCGAACACCGGGGAGCTGTTTTTT.

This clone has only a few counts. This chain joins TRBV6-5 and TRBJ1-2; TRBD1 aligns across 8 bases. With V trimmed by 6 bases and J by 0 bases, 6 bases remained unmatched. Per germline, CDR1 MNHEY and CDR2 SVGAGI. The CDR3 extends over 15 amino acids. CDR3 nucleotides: TGTGCCAGCAGCCGACAGGGGAAATCTAACTATGGCTACACCTTC. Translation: CASSRQGKSNYGYTF.

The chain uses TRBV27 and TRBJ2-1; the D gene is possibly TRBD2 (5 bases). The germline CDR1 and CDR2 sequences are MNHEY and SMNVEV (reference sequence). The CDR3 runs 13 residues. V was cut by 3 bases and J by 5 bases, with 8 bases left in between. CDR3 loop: CASSFLANNEQFF. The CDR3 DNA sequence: TGTGCCAGCAGTTTTCTAGCAAACAATGAGCAGTTCTTC.

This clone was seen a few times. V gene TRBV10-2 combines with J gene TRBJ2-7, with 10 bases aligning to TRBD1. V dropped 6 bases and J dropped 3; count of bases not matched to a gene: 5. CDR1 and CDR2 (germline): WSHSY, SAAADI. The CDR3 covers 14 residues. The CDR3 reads CASRKGQGVYEQYF. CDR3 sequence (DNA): TGCGCCAGCAGAAAAGGACAGGGGGTCTACGAGCAGTACTTC.

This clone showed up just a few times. The DNA for the CDR3 is TGTGCCAGCAGTCCCCCACTTGACAATGAGCAGTTCTTC. Translation: CASSPPLDNEQFF. V gene TRBV28 combines with J gene TRBJ2-1; the D is unclear. There are 13 residues in the CDR3. Trimming stripped 5 bases from V and 5 bases from J, with 10 bases between. Germline assignment: CDR1 MDHEN and CDR2 SYDVKM.

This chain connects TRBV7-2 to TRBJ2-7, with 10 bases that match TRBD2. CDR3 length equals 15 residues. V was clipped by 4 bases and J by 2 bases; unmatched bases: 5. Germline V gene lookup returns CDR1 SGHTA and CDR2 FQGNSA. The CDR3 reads CASSSQAGGPYEQYF. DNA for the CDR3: TGTGCCAGCAGCTCCCAAGCGGGAGGGCCCTACGAGCAGTACTTC.

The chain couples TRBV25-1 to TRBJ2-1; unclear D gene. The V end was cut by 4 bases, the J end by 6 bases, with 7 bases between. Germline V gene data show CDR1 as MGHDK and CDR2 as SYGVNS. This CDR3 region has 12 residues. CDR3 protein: CASSAGSNEQFF. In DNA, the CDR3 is TGTGCCAGCAGTGCCGGTTCCAATGAGCAGTTCTTC.

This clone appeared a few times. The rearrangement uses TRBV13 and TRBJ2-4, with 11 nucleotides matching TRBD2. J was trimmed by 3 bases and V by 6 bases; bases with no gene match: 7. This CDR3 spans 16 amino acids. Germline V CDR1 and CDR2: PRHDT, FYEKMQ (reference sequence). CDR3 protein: CASSPGLAELKNIQYF. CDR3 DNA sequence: TGTGCCAGCAGTCCGGGACTAGCGGAACTCAAAAACATTCAGTACTTC.

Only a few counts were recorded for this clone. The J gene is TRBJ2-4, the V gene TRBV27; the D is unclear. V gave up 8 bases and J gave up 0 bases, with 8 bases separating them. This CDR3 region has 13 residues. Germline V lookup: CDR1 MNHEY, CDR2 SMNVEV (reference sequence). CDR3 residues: CASGWTAKNIQYF. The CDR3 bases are TGTGCCAGCGGTTGGACAGCCAAAAACATTCAGTACTTC.

CDR3 in amino acids: CAWNMGGINEQYF. CDR3 in DNA: TGTGCCTGGAACATGGGGGGGATCAACGAGCAGTACTTC. The chain employs TRBV30 and TRBJ2-7; 7 nucleotides line up with TRBD2. Per germline, CDR1 GTSNPN and CDR2 SVGIG (reference sequence). The CDR3 loop spans 13 amino acids. The J segment lost 5 bases and the V segment lost 4 bases, leaving 8 bases of the junction unmatched.

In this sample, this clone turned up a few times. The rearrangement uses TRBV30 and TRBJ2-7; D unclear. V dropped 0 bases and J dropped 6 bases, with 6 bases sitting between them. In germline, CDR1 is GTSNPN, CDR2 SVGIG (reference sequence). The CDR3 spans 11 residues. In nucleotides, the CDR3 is TGTGCCTGGAGTGTAGGGTCCGAGCAGTACTTC. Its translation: CAWSVGSEQYF.

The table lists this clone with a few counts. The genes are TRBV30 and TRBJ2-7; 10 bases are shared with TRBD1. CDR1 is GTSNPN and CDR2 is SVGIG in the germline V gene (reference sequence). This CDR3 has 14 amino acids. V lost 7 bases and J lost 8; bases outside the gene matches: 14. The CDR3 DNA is TGTGCCTACTCGACCGGGACAGGGGCCCTTCAGCAGTACTTC. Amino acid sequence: CAYSTGTGALQQYF.